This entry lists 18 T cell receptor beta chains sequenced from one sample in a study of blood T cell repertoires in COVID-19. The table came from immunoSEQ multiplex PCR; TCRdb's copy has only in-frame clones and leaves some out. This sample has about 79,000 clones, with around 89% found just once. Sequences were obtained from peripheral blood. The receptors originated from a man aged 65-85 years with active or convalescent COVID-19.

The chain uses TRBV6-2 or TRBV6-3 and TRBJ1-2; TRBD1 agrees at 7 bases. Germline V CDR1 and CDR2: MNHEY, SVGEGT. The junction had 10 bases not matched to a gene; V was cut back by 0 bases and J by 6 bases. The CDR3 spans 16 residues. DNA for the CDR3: TGTGCCAGCAGTTACTCACCATCACAGGGGACAGATGGCTACACCTTC. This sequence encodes CASSYSPSQGTDGYTF.

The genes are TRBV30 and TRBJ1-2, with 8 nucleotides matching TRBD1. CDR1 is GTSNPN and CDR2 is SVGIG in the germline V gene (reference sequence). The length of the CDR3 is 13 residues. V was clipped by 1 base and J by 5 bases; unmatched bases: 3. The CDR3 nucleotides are TGTGCCTGGAGTGGCCAGGGGGCTTATGGCTACACCTTC. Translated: CAWSGQGAYGYTF.

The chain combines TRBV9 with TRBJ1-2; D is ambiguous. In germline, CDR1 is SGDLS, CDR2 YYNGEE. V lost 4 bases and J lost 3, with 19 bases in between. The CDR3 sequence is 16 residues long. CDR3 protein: CASSPRGDAADYGYTF. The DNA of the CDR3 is TGTGCCAGCAGCCCTCGTGGGGATGCAGCGGACTATGGCTACACCTTC.

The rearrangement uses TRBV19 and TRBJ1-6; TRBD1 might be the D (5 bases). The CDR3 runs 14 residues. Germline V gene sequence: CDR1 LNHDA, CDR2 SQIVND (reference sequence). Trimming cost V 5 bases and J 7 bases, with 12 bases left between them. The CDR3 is CASSQGLLNSPLHF. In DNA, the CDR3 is TGTGCCAGTAGTCAGGGACTTCTAAATTCACCCCTCCACTTT.

The CDR3 region has the DNA TGTGCCAGCAGCTTCGACAGGGGCTCCTACGAGCAGTACTTC. Translated, it gives CASSFDRGSYEQYF. The V and J genes are TRBV7-2 and TRBJ2-7, with 8 bases aligning to TRBD1. This CDR3 region has 14 residues. The germline CDR1 and CDR2 sequences are SGHTA and FQGNSA. The V gene end was trimmed by 3 bases and the J gene end by 0 bases; junction bases not matched to a gene: 1.

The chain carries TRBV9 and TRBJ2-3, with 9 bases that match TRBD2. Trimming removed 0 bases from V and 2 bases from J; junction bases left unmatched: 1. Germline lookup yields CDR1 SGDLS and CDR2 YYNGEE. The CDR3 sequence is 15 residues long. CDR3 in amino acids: CASSVVAGDTDTQYF. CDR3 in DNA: TGTGCCAGCAGCGTAGTAGCGGGAGACACAGATACGCAGTATTTT. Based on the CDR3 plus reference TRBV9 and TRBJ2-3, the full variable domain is DSGVTQTPKHLITATGQRVTLRCSPRSGDLSVYWYQQSLDQGLQFLIQYYNGEERAKGNILERFSAQQFPDLHSELNLSSLELGDSALYFCASSVVAGDTDTQYFGPGTRLTVL.

CDR3 residues: CASSGGTGENTEAFF. The CDR3 coding sequence is TGCGCCAGCAGCGGGGGGACAGGGGAGAACACTGAAGCTTTCTTT. The chain combines TRBV5-1 with TRBJ1-1, with TRBD1 identical over 10 bases. The V segment lost 4 bases and the J segment 1 base; nucleotides outside the gene matches: 4. CDR3 length: 15 amino acids. Per the germline V gene, CDR1 is SGHRS and CDR2 is YFSETQ.

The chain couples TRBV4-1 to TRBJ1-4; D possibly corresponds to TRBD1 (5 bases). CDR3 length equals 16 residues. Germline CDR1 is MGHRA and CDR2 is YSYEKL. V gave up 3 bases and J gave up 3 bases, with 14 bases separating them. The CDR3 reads CASSHQRGSANEKLFF. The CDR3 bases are TGCGCCAGCAGCCACCAAAGGGGAAGTGCTAATGAAAAACTGTTTTTT.

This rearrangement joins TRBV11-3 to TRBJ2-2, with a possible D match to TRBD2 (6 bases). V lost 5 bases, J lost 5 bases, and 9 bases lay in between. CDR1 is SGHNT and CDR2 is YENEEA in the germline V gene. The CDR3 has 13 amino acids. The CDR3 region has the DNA TGTGCCAGCAGCACTAGCTATACCGGGGAGCTGTTTTTT. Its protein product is CASSTSYTGELFF. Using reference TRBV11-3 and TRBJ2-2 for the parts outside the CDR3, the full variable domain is EAGVVQSPRYKIIEKKQPVAFWCNPISGHNTLYWYLQNLGQGPELLIRYENEEAVDDSQLPKDRFSAERLKGVDSTLKIQPAELGDSAVYLCASSTSYTGELFFGEGSRLTVL.

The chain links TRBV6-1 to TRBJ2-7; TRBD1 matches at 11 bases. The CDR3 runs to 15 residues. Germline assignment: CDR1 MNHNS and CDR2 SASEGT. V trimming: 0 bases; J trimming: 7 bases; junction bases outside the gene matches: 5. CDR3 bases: TGTGCCAGCAGTGAAGCGGGACAGGGGGTTAGGGAGCAGTACTTC. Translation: CASSEAGQGVREQYF.

The CDR3 sequence: CASSLGLNSEQYF. The CDR3 nucleotides read TGTGCCAGTAGCCTGGGACTCAACTCCGAGCAGTACTTC. The V and J genes are TRBV19 and TRBJ2-7, with D tentatively TRBD2 (6 bases). Germline loops: CDR1 LNHDA, CDR2 SQIVND (reference sequence). V lost 6 bases, J lost 6 bases, and 15 bases lay in between. The CDR3 spans 13 residues.

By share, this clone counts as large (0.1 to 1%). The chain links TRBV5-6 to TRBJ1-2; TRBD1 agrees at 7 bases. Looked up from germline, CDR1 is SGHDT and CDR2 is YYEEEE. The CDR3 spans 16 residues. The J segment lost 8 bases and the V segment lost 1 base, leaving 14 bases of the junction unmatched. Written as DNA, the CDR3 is TGTGCCAGCAGCTTGTGGTCGTCCTGGGACAGAGACGGCTACACCTTC. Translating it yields CASSLWSSWDRDGYTF.

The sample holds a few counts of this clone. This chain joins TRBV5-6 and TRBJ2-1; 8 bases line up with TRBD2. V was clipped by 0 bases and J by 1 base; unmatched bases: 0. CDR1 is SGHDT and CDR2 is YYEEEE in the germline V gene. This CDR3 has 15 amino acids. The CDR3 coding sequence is TGTGCCAGCAGCTTGGTAGCGGGATCCTACAATGAGCAGTTCTTC. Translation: CASSLVAGSYNEQFF.

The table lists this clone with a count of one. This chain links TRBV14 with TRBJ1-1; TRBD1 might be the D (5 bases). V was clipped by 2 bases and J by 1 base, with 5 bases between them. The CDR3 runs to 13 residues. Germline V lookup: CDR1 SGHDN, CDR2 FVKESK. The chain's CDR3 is CASSQQGNTEAFF. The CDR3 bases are TGTGCCAGCAGCCAACAGGGGAACACTGAAGCTTTCTTT. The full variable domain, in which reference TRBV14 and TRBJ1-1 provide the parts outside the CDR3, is EAGVTQFPSHSVIEKGQTVTLRCDPISGHDNLYWYRRVMGKEIKFLLHFVKESKQDESGMPNNRFLAERTGGTYSTLKVQPAELEDSGVYFCASSQQGNTEAFFGQGTRLTVV.

CDR3 amino acids: CASSIGTGRETQYF. CDR3 sequence (DNA): TGTGCCAGTAGTATAGGTACAGGGAGAGAGACCCAGTACTTC. The genes are TRBV19 and TRBJ2-5, with D possibly being TRBD1 (6 bases). The CDR3 contains 14 residues. Deletions cut 1 base from V and 4 bases from J, with 10 bases between. The germline CDR1 and CDR2 sequences are LNHDA and SQIVND (reference sequence).

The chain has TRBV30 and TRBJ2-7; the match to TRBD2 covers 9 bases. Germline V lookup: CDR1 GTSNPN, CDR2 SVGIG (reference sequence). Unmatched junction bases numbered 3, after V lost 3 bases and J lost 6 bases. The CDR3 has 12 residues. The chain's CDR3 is CAWSGGGGEQYF. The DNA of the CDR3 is TGTGCCTGGAGCGGCGGGGGGGGCGAGCAGTACTTC.

The CDR3 protein is CASSTGGRRGYTF. CDR3 nucleotides: TGTGCCAGCAGCACAGGGGGCCGGAGGGGCTACACCTTC. The chain combines TRBV28 with TRBJ1-2; TRBD1 agrees at 9 bases. The junction had 7 bases not matched to a gene; V was cut back by 6 bases and J by 8 bases. The CDR3 has 13 residues. CDR1 MDHEN and CDR2 SYDVKM come from the germline V gene.

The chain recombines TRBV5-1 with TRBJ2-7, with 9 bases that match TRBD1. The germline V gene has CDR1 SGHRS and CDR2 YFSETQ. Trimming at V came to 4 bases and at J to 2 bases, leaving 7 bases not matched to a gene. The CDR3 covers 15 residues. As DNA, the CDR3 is TGCGCCAGCAGCACCCCCGGGACAGGGACCTACGAGCAGTACTTC. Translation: CASSTPGTGTYEQYF.